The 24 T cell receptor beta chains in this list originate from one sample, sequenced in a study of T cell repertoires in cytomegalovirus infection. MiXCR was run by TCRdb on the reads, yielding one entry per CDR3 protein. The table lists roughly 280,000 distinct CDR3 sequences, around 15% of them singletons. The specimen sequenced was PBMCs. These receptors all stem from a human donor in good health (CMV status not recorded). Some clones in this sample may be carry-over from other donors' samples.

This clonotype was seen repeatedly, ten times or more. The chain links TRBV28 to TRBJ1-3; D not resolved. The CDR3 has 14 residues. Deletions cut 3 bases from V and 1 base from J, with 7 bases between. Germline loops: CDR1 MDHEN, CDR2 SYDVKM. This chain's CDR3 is CASSFAASGNTIYF. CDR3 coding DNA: TGTGCCAGCAGTTTCGCAGCGTCTGGAAACACCATATATTTT. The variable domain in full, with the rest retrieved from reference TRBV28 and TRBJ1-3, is DVKVTQSSRYLVKRTGEKVFLECVQDMDHENMFWYRQDPGLGLRLIYFSYDVKMKEKGDIPEGYSVSREKKERFSLILESASTNQTSMYLCASSFAASGNTIYFGEGSWLTVV.

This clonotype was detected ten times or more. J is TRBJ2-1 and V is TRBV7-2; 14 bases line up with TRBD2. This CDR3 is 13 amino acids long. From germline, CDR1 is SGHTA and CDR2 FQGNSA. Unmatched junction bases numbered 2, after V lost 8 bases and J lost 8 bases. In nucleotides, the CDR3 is TGTGCCAGCCGACTAGCGGGAGGGTATGAGCAGTTCTTC. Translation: CASRLAGGYEQFF.

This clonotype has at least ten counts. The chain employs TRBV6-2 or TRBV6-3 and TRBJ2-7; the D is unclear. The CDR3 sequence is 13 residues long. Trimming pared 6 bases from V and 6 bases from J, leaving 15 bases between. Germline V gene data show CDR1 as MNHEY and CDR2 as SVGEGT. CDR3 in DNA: TGTGCCAGCAGCAACGGGCCTCTCTCCGAGCAGTACTTC. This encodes CASSNGPLSEQYF.

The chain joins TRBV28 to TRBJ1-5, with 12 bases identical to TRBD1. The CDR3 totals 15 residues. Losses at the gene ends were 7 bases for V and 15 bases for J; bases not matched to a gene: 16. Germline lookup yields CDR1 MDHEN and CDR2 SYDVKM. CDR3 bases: TGTGCCAGCATAGGGGCGGGACAGGGGGCGAAAGGTCTGCATTTT. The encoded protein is CASIGAGQGAKGLHF.

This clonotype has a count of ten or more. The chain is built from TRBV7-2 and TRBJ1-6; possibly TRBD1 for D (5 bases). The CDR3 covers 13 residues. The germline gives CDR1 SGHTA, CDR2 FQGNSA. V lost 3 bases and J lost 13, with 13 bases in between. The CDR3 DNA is TGTGCCAGCAGCTTCAGGGAAGTGGGCCCCCTCCACTTT. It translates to CASSFREVGPLHF. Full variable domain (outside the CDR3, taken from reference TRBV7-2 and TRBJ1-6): GAGVSQSPSNKVTEKGKDVELRCDPISGHTALYWYRQSLGQGLEFLIYFQGNSAPDKSGLPSDRFSAERTGGSVSTLTIQRTQQEDSAVYLCASSFREVGPLHFGNGTRLTVT.

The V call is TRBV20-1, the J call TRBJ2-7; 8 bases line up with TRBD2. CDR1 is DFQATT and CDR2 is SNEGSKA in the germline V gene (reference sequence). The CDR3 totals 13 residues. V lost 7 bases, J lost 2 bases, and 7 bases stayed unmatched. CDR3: CSVPGLGTYEQYF. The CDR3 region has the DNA TGCAGTGTTCCGGGACTAGGAACCTACGAGCAGTACTTC.

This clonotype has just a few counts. CDR3 nucleotides: TGTGCCAGCAGCTTCGCCGGGACAGGGGGGACTGAAGCTTTCTTT. Amino acids: CASSFAGTGGTEAFF. The chain links TRBV5-6 to TRBJ1-1; 11 bases line up with TRBD1. CDR1 and CDR2 (germline): SGHDT, YYEEEE. The junction had 5 bases not matched to a gene; V was cut back by 2 bases and J by 5 bases. The CDR3 runs 15 residues.

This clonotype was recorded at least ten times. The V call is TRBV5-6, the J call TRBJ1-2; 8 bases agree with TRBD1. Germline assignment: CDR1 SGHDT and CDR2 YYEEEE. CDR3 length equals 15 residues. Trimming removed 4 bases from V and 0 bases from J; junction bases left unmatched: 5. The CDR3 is CASSLGQAPNYGYTF. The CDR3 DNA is TGTGCCAGCAGCCTGGGACAGGCCCCTAACTATGGCTACACCTTC. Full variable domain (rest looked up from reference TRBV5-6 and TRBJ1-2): DAGVTQSPTHLIKTRGQQVTLRCSPKSGHDTVSWYQQALGQGPQFIFQYYEEEERQRGNFPDRFSGHQFPNYSSELNVNALLLGDSALYLCASSLGQAPNYGYTFGSGTRLTVV.

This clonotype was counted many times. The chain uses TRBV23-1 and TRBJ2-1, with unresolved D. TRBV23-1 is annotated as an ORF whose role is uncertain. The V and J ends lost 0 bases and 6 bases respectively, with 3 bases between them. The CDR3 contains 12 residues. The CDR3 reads CASSQSSNEQFF. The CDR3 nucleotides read TGCGCCAGCAGTCAATCATCCAATGAGCAGTTCTTC.

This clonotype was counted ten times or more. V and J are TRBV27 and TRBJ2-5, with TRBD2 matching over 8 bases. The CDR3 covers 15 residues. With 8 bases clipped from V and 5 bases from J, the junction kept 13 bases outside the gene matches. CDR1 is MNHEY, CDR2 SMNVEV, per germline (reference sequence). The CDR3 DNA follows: TGTGCCAGCCGAAAAGAAACGGGAGGGAGGGAGACCCAGTACTTC. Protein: CASRKETGGRETQYF.

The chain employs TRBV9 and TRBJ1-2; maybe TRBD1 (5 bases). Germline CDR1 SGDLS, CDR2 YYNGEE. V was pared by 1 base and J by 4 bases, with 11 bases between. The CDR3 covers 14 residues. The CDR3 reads CASSVTDRSYGYTF. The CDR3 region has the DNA TGTGCCAGCAGCGTAACAGACAGATCCTATGGCTACACCTTC.

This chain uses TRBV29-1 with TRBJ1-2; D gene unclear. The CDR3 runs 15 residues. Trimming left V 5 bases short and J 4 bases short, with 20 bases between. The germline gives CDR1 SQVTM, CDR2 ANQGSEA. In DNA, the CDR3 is TGCAGCGTTCGAGGGTGGCGGTGGGGTATCTATGGCTACACCTTC. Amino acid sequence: CSVRGWRWGIYGYTF.

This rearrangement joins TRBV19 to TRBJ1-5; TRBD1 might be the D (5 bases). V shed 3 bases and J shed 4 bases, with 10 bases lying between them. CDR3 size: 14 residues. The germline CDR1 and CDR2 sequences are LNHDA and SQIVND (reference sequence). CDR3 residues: CASSISAGNQPQHF. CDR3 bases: TGTGCCAGTAGTATCTCGGCAGGGAATCAGCCCCAGCATTTT.

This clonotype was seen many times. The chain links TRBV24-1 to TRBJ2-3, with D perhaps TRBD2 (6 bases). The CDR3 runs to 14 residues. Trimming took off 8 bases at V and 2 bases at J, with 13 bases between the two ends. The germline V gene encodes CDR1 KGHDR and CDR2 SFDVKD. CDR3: CATTGTSHTDTQYF. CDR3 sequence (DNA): TGTGCCACCACCGGGACTTCGCACACAGATACGCAGTATTTT.

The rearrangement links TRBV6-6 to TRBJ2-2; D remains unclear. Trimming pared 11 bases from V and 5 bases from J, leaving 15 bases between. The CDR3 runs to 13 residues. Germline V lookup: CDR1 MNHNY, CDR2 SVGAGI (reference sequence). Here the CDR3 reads CASRAAGTGELFF. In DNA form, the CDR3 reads TGTGCCTCCCGGGCAGCCGGGACCGGGGAGCTGTTTTTT.

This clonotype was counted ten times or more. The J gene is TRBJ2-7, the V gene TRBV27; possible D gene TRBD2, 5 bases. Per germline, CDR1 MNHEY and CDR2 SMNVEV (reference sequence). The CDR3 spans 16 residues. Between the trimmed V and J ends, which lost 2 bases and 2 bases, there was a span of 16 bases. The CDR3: CASSLQPGSVAYEQYF. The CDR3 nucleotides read TGTGCCAGCAGTTTACAACCGGGGTCGGTAGCCTACGAGCAGTACTTC.

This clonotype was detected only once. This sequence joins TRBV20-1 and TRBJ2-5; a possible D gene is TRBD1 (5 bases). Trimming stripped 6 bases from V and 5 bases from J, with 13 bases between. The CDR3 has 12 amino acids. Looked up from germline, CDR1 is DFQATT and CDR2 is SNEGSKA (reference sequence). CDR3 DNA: TGCAGTGCGGCTAAAGGGGATGAGACCCAGTACTTC. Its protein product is CSAAKGDETQYF.

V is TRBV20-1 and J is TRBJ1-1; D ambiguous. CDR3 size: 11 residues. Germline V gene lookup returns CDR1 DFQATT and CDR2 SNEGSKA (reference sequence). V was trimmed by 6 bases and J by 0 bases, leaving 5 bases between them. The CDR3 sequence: CSADLNTEAFF. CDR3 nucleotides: TGCAGTGCGGACTTGAACACTGAAGCTTTCTTT.

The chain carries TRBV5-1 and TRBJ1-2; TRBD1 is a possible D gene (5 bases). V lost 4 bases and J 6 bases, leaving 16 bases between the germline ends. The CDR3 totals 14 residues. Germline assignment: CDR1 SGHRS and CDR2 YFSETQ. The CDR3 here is CASSPQGEGNGYTF. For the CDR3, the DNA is TGCGCCAGCAGCCCTCAGGGTGAGGGAAATGGCTACACCTTC. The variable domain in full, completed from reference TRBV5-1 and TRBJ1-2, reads KAGVTQTPRYLIKTRGQQVTLSCSPISGHRSVSWYQQTPGQGLQFLFEYFSETQRNKGNFPGRFSGRQFSNSRSEMNVSTLELGDSALYLCASSPQGEGNGYTFGSGTRLTVV.

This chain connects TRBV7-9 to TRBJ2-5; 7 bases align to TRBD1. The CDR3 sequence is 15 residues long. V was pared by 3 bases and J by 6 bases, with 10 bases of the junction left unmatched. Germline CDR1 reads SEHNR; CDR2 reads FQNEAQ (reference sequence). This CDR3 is CASSLSAGGVKTQYF. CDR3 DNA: TGTGCCAGCAGCTTGTCGGCAGGGGGTGTTAAGACCCAGTACTTC.

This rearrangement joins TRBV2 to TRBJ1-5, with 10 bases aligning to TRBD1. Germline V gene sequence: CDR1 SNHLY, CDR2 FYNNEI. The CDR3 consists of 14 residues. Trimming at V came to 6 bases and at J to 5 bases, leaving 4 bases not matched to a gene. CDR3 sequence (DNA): TGTGCCAGCAGAGAGGGACAGGGGTATCAGCCCCAGCATTTT. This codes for CASREGQGYQPQHF.

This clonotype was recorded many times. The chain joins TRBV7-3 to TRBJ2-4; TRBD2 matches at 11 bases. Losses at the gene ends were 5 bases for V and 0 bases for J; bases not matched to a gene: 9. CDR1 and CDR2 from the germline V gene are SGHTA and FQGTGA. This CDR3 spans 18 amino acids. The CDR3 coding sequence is TGTGCCAGCAGCCCCTCCAGACTAGCGGGGCTAGCCAAAAACATTCAGTACTTC. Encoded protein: CASSPSRLAGLAKNIQYF.

The CDR3 spells CSTSRTGASLTYGYTF. In DNA form, the CDR3 reads TGCAGTACTTCTCGGACAGGGGCCTCCCTGACTTATGGCTACACCTTC. The V gene is TRBV20-1, the J gene TRBJ1-2, with 9 bases matching TRBD1. The CDR3 contains 16 residues. The V gene's germline CDR1 is DFQATT and CDR2 SNEGSKA (reference sequence). With 8 bases clipped from V and 5 bases from J, the junction kept 18 bases outside the gene matches.

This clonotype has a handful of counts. As DNA, the CDR3 is TGCAGCGTTGAGGCTCGCGGGAGAAGTAACGAGCAGTACTTC. Residues: CSVEARGRSNEQYF. This chain links TRBV29-1 with TRBJ2-7, with 7 bases identical to TRBD2. Germline CDR1 SQVTM, CDR2 ANQGSEA. Trimming at V came to 3 bases and at J to 5 bases, leaving 10 bases not matched to a gene. This CDR3 has 14 residues.